This record covers a single T cell receptor beta chain. Its antigen is not yet known. No quality values exist for individual bases; no much larger clone is one base distant. The data derive from a study of control samples from healthy donors and cancer patients (dated by TCRdb to the early 2020s). The library was prepared using the immunoSEQ multiplex PCR assay. TCRdb stores this immuneACCESS table with in-frame sequences only. Part of the clones is absent; in the studies checked, under half of the shortfall reflects unresolved V genes, and no reason is known for the rest. The sample records about 120,000 clones, approximately 88% of which are singletons. Of the sample, almost 40% is held by the ten largest clones. Via the germline V gene (reference sequence), CDR1 is SEHNR and CDR2 FQNEAQ. The CDR3 contains 16 residues, cysteine and phenylalanine counted. CDR3 DNA is the only sequence kept; it has 48 bases, read in frame from the first base. Relative to germline, V is missing 1 base and J is missing 1 base, with 6 bases of the junction outside any gene match.

Sequenced input: blood. The sequence links TRBV7-9 to TRBJ2-5; a stretch of 7 junction bases matches TRBD1. The receptor's source is a man over 45 in good health. CDR3 protein: CASSLDRGGRQETQYF. The nucleotide sequence is given as TGTGCCAGCAGCTTAGACAGGGGTGGGCGCCAAGAGACCCAGTACTTC.